The 12 T cell receptor beta chains presented below share a single source sample, sequenced in a study of regulatory T cells in long-lasting Graves disease. To make TCR beta libraries, researchers used iRepertoire HTBI primers and Arm-PCR of CDR3 regions. TCRdb re-called the multiplex PCR reads through MiXCR, storing one row per CDR3 protein. Found here are approximately 300,000 distinct CDR3 sequences, 15% to 20% of them singletons; the top ten hold 38%. Stated time point: newly diagnosed GD, antithyroid drugs for less than 3 months. Scientists built the TCR library using RNA that was extracted from PBMCs. The material sequenced was peripheral blood mononuclear cells (PBMCs), taken at new diagnosis, from a patient treated with antithyroid drugs. The receptors come from a female donor with Graves disease.

The chain joins TRBV24-1 to TRBJ2-2; TRBD1 agrees at 7 bases. The CDR3 consists of 16 residues. Germline CDR1 is KGHDR and CDR2 is SFDVKD. The V and J ends lost 0 bases and 5 bases, in that order; junction bases with no gene match: 5. The CDR3 DNA follows: TGTGCCACCAGTGATTTGGGGGTCAGGGGGACCGGGGAGCTGTTTTTT. Translation: CATSDLGVRGTGELFF.

Comments on this clonotype: A much larger clone sits a single nucleotide away, making a read error possible. J is TRBJ2-5 and V is TRBV2; TRBD2 agrees at 7 bases. The DNA end is a closer match to TRBJ2-1, so the J assignment may be wrong. The CDR3 sequence is 18 residues long. Germline CDR1 reads SNHLY; CDR2 reads FYNNEI. The CDR3 nucleotides are TGTGCCACCAGCCTTGCGCAGGGACTAACGGGAGTCTGGGATGAGCAGTTCTTC. This encodes CATSLAQGLTGVWDEQFF.

The sample holds a few counts of this clonotype. This chain joins TRBV10-1 and TRBJ2-7, with D possibly being TRBD2 (6 bases). Germline loops: CDR1 WNHNN, CDR2 SYGVQD (reference sequence). V gave up 1 base and J gave up 5 bases, with 15 bases separating them. The CDR3 sequence is 15 residues long. CDR3 nucleotides: TGCGCCAGCAGTGAGTTGGGCAGGGAGGAAGACGAGCAGTACTTC. This gives the protein CASSELGREEDEQYF.

The chain recombines TRBV5-1 with TRBJ2-5, with 9 nucleotides matching TRBD1. Germline CDR1 reads SGHRS; CDR2 reads YFSETQ. J was trimmed by 5 bases and V by 4 bases; bases with no gene match: 3. The CDR3 has 13 amino acids. The CDR3 loop is CASSRTGAETQYF. The CDR3 nucleotides are TGCGCCAGCAGCCGGACAGGGGCCGAGACCCAGTACTTC. Complete variable domain (other parts from reference TRBV5-1 and TRBJ2-5): KAGVTQTPRYLIKTRGQQVTLSCSPISGHRSVSWYQQTPGQGLQFLFEYFSETQRNKGNFPGRFSGRQFSNSRSEMNVSTLELGDSALYLCASSRTGAETQYFGPGTRLLVL.

In its sample, this clonotype was seen many times. The chain uses TRBV10-1 and TRBJ2-7; TRBD1 matches at 12 bases. The CDR3 contains 15 residues. Per the germline V gene, CDR1 is WNHNN and CDR2 is SYGVQD (reference sequence). Trimming at V came to 2 bases and at J to 3 bases, leaving 2 bases not matched to a gene. CDR3 bases: TGCGCCAGCAGTGAGGGGACAGGGGGCTTCTACGAGCAGTACTTC. Translation gives CASSEGTGGFYEQYF.

This clonotype was detected many times. The CDR3 sequence is CASSSTQGPGYTF. The CDR3 DNA sequence: TGCGCCAGCAGCTCGACACAGGGGCCTGGCTACACCTTC. This chain links TRBV5-1 with TRBJ1-2; TRBD1 agrees at 7 bases. V lost 3 bases and J lost 7; bases outside the gene matches: 6. The CDR3 loop spans 13 amino acids. Germline CDR1 reads SGHRS; CDR2 reads YFSETQ.

This clonotype was picked up many times. The chain combines TRBV27 with TRBJ1-2; D is unresolved. V was shortened by 1 base and J by 8 bases, with 17 bases between the two germline ends. Looked up from germline, CDR1 is MNHEY and CDR2 is SMNVEV (reference sequence). The CDR3 length is 15 residues. The CDR3 protein is CASSLLREWVDGYTF. CDR3 coding DNA: TGTGCCAGCAGTTTATTGAGGGAATGGGTTGACGGCTACACCTTC.

This clonotype has at least ten counts. V gene TRBV28 combines with J gene TRBJ2-5; D may be TRBD2 (6 bases). CDR1 and CDR2 from the germline V gene are MDHEN and SYDVKM. This CDR3 region has 16 residues. V was pared by 1 base and J by 1 base, with 13 bases between. The CDR3 coding sequence is TGTGCCAGCAGTTTATCATACGGGAGCGTCCAAGAGACCCAGTACTTC. Translating gives CASSLSYGSVQETQYF.

This clonotype was recorded at least ten times. CDR3 region: CATSDAGLAGGGDTQYF. In DNA, the CDR3 is TGTGCCACCAGTGACGCGGGACTAGCGGGAGGGGGAGATACGCAGTATTTT. The chain uses TRBV24-1 and TRBJ2-3, with 16 bases identical to TRBD2. This CDR3 is 17 amino acids long. Germline V gives CDR1 KGHDR, CDR2 SFDVKD. The trim removed 4 bases at V and 5 bases at J, leaving 5 bases unmatched.

For this clonotype: Since a much larger clone is just one base distant, this may be a read error. CDR3 sequence: CASSERLGRYSSQPQHF. The CDR3 region has the DNA TGTGCCAGCAGTGAACGCCTGGGACGGTATAGCAGTCAGCCCCAGCATTTT. This sequence joins TRBV6-1 and TRBJ1-5; D is perhaps TRBD1 (5 bases). The CDR3 spans 17 residues. From germline, CDR1 is MNHNS and CDR2 SASEGT.

In this sample, this clonotype turned up a few times. The chain employs TRBV5-1 and TRBJ2-7; D is tentatively TRBD1 or TRBD2 (7 bases each). This CDR3 is 18 amino acids long. From germline, CDR1 is SGHRS and CDR2 YFSETQ. V lost 4 bases and J 3 bases, leaving 26 bases between the germline ends. As DNA, the CDR3 is TGCGCCAGCAGCGATCAGGGGGGGACTTTAGCGTTCAACTACGAGCAGTACTTC. Amino acids: CASSDQGGTLAFNYEQYF.

This chain links TRBV12-3 or TRBV12-4 with TRBJ2-3; 13 nucleotides agree with TRBD2. The J call is in doubt because the DNA end fits TRBJ2-5 better. The CDR3 totals 16 residues. This CDR3 reads CASTVTSGGPVETQYF. DNA of the CDR3: TGTGCCAGCACCGTGACTAGCGGGGGGCCAGTGGAGACCCAGTACTTC.